This T cell receptor beta chain was obtained from a study of identical twins. TCRdb re-called the 5' RACE reads with MiXCR, one entry per CDR3 protein. The sample includes under 900,000 distinct CDR3 sequences, roughly an eighth of them seen just once. Study findings and constraints: Cord blood's abundant beta clonotypes had fewer insertions, unlike memory repertoires.

This clonotype showed up many times. The antigen remains unidentified. The junction departs from the called germline gene at one end, perhaps through a read error. The CDR3 extends over 12 amino acids. Germline CDR1 SGHTA, CDR2 FQGNSA. This same sample was also part of a study on yellow fever vaccine responses in identical twins.

Sequenced: PBMCs. The receptor was derived from a woman younger than 35 in good health. The rearrangement uses TRBV7-2 and TRBJ2-4; D remains unclear. DNA for the CDR3: TGTGCCAGCAGCCTAGCCAAAAACATTCAGTACTTC. This sequence encodes CASSLAKNIQYF.